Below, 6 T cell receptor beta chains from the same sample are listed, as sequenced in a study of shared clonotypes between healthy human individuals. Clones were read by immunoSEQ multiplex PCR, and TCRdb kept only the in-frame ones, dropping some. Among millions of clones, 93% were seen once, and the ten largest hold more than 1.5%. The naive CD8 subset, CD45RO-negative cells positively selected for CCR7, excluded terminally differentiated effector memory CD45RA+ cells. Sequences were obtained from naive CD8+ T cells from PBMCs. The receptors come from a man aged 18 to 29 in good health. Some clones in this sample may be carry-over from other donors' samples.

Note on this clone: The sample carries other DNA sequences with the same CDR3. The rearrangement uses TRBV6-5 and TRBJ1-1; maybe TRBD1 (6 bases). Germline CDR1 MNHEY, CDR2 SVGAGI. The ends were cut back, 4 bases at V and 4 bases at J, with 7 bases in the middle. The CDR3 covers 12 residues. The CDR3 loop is CASSSGATEAFF. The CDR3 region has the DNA TGTGCCAGCAGTTCGGGGGCCACTGAAGCTTTCTTT.

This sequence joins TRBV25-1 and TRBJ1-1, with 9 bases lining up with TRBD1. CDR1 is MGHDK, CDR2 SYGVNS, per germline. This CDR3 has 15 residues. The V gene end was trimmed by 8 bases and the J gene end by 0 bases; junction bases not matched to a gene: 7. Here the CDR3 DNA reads TGTGCCAGCCGGACAGGGGTCCTTATGAACACTGAAGCTTTCTTT. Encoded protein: CASRTGVLMNTEAFF.

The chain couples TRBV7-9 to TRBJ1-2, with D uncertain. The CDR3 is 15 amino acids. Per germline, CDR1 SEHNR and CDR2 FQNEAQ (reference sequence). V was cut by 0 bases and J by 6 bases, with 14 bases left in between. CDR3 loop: CASSLARSLWDGYTF. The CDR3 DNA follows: TGTGCCAGCAGCTTAGCCCGGAGCCTCTGGGATGGCTACACCTTC.

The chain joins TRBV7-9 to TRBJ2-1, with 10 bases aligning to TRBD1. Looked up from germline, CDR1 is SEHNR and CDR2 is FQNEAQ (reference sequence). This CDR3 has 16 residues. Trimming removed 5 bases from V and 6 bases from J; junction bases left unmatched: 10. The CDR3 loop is CASSPPGQGSRNEQFF. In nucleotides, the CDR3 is TGTGCCAGCAGCCCCCCGGGACAGGGGTCCCGCAATGAGCAGTTCTTC.

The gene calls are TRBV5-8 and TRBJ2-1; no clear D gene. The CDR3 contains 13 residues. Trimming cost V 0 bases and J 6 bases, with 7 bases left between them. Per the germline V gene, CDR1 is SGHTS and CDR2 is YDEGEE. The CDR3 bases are TGTGCCAGCAGCTTGGGGGGTTCCAATGAGCAGTTCTTC. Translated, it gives CASSLGGSNEQFF.

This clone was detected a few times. The CDR3 is CASSPPLANNEQYF. The CDR3 DNA is TGCGCCAGCAGCCCCCCCCTGGCCAACAACGAGCAGTACTTC. The chain uses TRBV5-1 and TRBJ2-7; D call uncertain. The CDR3 sequence is 14 residues long. CDR1 is SGHRS and CDR2 is YFSETQ in the germline V gene. The ends were cut back, 4 bases at V and 5 bases at J, with 16 bases in the middle.